This T cell receptor beta chain was observed in a study of blood T cell repertoires in COVID-19. Study-wide context: T cells, B-cell-depleted T cells, or PBMCs provided the cDNA or gDNA that served as material.

This CDR3 comprises 13 residues. TCRdb keeps only in-frame clones here, not all; method: immunoSEQ multiplex PCR. The data contain 150,000 or so clones, more than 75% of them singletons. Sequenced input: peripheral blood. The sequence was obtained from a human donor with acute or convalescent COVID-19. The donor label of this sample is uncertain. The chain carries TRBV21-1 and TRBJ1-1; the table's D call, TRBD1, was not checked against the DNA. TRBV21-1 constitutes a pseudogene. The CDR3 nucleotides are TGTGCCAGCAGTCCAAAAGCACAGCCTGAAGCTTTCTTT. Its protein is CASSPKAQPEAFF.